This T cell receptor (beta chain) was observed in a study of blood T cell repertoires in COVID-19. Study at large: Acute and convalescent COVID-19 specimens originated in the United States, Italy and Spain. The analysed material was cDNA or gDNA that came from T cells, B-cell-depleted T cells, or PBMCs.

TCRdb's copy holds only in-frame clones and misses some; the assay was immunoSEQ multiplex PCR. Of under 130,000 clones detected, more than 85% appear once; the ten largest clones hold under 8%. The germline gives CDR1 DFQATT, CDR2 SNEGSKA (reference sequence). The CDR3 contains 13 residues. Trimming took 3 bases from V and 5 from J; bases not matched to a gene: 3. V and J are TRBV20-1 and TRBJ1-4; 7 bases match TRBD1. The clonotype comes from a human donor in a cohort sampled during active COVID-19. The sequenced material came from peripheral blood. This CDR3 reads CSASRRGNEKLFF. In nucleotides, the CDR3 is TGCAGTGCTAGTCGCAGGGGGAATGAAAAACTGTTTTTT.